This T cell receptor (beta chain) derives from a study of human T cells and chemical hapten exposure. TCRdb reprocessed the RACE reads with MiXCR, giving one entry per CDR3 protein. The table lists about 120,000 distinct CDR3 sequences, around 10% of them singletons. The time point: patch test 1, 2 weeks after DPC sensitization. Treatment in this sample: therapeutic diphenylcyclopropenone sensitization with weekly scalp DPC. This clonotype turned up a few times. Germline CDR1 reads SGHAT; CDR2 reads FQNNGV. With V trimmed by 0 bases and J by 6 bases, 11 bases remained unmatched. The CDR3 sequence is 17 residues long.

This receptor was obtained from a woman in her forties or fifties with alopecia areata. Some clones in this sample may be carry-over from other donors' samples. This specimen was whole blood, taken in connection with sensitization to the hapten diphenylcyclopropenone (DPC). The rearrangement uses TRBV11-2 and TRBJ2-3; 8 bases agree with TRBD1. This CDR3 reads CASSLDQFRTGWDTQYF. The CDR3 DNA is TGTGCCAGCAGCTTAGATCAGTTCCGGACAGGGTGGGATACGCAGTATTTT. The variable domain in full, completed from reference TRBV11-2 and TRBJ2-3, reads EAGVAQSPRYKIIEKRQSVAFWCNPISGHATLYWYQQILGQGPKLLIQFQNNGVVDDSQLPKDRFSAERLKGVDSTLKIQPAKLEDSAVYLCASSLDQFRTGWDTQYFGPGTRLTVL.